This paragraph reports one TCR beta chain. The antigen is undetermined. The CDR3 consists of 16 residues. The trim removed 5 bases at V and 5 bases at J, leaving 9 bases unmatched. Germline CDR1 LNHNV, CDR2 YYDKDF (reference sequence). Researchers ran the PCR with 60 Vbeta and 13 Jbeta primers. Produced via immunoSEQ multiplex PCR; TCRdb's table is partial and in-frame only. The data contain 200,000 or so clones, 65% to 85% of them singletons. The data originate from a study of cytomegalovirus exposure and HLA in healthy donors. Regarding the study as a whole: Researchers counted 164 TCR beta chains as cytomegalovirus-associated. HLA allele associations emerged for roughly 17,000 TCR beta sequences in a later analysis, at 0.05 false discovery rate.

Sequenced material: PBMCs. The source is a boy aged 2 to 10 in good health and CMV-seronegative. The gene calls are TRBV15 and TRBJ2-1, with 10 bases lining up with TRBD2. The CDR3 nucleotides read TGTGCCACCAGCTCGGCCAGCGGGGGGGCCGACAATGAGCAGTTCTTC. Translation: CATSSASGGADNEQFF.